This T cell receptor (beta chain) derives from a study of shared clonotypes between healthy human individuals (dated by TCRdb to the early 2020s). About the investigation overall: A few men and two women, aged 18 to 49 years, made up the cohort. For each donor, three plates each were used for CD4 naive and CD4 memory, two plates were used for CD8 naive, and one plate was used for CD8 memory. To increase sequencing depth and limit assay-specific biases, TCR repertoire library preparation and sequencing were carried out by different laboratories using diverse techniques. Each donor's leukapheresis produced roughly between roughly 0.85 and 10 billion PBMCs. To estimate repertoire size and how much clonotype sharing occurs between individuals, the study deeply sequenced the blood TCR repertoires of about 5 healthy adults.

For the CD8 naive samples, CD45RO-negative cells were positively selected for CCR7, yielding a CD45RA+CCR7+ population from which TemRA cells were excluded. Donors were healthy HIV-negative adults with no recently reported acute infections or vaccinations. Every donor was a Caucasian adult living in Nashville, Tennessee, USA. Blood was collected by leukapheresis, and PBMCs were isolated by Ficoll-Histopaque density gradient centrifugation and then cryopreserved in liquid nitrogen vapor phase. Analytical flow cytometry was used to check the purity and quantity of every magnetically sorted T cell population. Genomic DNA was isolated from every sorted fraction and measured by UV absorbance on a Nanodrop 2000c. Of note for this clone: Its antigen target is currently unknown. One base away there is no much larger clone; base qualities are not given.

Results the study describes overall, beyond this receptor: Naive subsets generally had larger estimated clonotype richness than memory subsets did. Only blood was sampled, and tissue TCR repertoires likely differ from those in blood. Based on pairwise subsampling, the degree of clonotype sharing among donors was expected to be affected by sequencing depth. Because the study included only a small number of donors, the genetic and exposure-history diversity represented was limited. Incomplete sequencing was indicated by rarefaction of sorted-subset datasets, despite the large sequencing depth. Across a handful of donors, around 5.4% of naive CD4, 3% to 4% of naive CD8, around 2.5% of memory CD4, and over 0.35% of memory CD8 clonotypes were shared. Higher generation probabilities were observed for clonotypes shared by all four sorted-subset donors than for non-shared clonotypes.

The CDR3 runs 14 amino acids, cysteine and phenylalanine included. The read is trimmed to its CDR3 DNA, 42 bases read in frame from base 1. The V and J ends are trimmed by 1 base and 4 bases, leaving 10 bases between them. CDR1 is given as LGHNA and CDR2 as YSLEER, both from the germline V gene. Using the deep immunoSEQ assay, multiplex PCR amplified TCR CDR3 regions from genomic DNA. Extracted genomic DNA from each cell subset was distributed evenly across all wells of several immunoSEQ 96-well plates, and each plate was treated as a replicate. For sorted subsets, 200 to 250 ng of genomic DNA, equivalent to roughly 33,000 T cell genomes, went into each replicate PCR. Purified libraries were measured with a Qubit 3.0 fluorometer, size-checked on a Bioanalyzer 2100, and measured again with the KAPA Library Quantification kit. Every immunoSEQ 96-well plate was sequenced on a separate single-read 150-cycle Illumina NextSeq 550 flow cell. The paper's data handling went like this. Because the immunoSEQ output included only junctional sequences and no quality scores, the filtering could not be the same as the filtering used for full-length reads. To assign V/J genes and CDR3, sequences were annotated using PyIR, a Python wrapper for IgBLAST v1.9, with IMGT germline references. Reads with weak V/J assignments (E-value above 1e-6), missing CDR3, stop codons, out-of-frame junctions, or ambiguous translated residues were removed. V3J clonotypes were defined as sequences sharing the same inferred V gene, J gene, and CDR3 amino acid sequence. The percentage overlap between two repertoires was calculated by dividing the number of shared unique clonotypes by the size of the smaller repertoire. RTK rarefaction, the Chao1 estimator, and Recon v2.1 estimates of unobserved clonotypes were used to assess repertoire richness. OLGA was used to compute generation probabilities for all TCRbeta clonotypes that the gDNA method yielded from a few donors. TCRdb took this table from immuneACCESS and kept in-frame rearrangements with V and J called. Such tables lack part of the clones; where checked against another copy, unresolved V genes explain under half of the gap, and the rest is unexplained. V, J and clone size are taken as reported in that table, and D and trimming were inferred from the DNA itself. The table for this sample lists around 1.9 million clones; about 94% of them were counted only once. Together, the top ten hold approximately 1.7% of the sample.

The V and J segments used are TRBV4-3 and TRBJ1-2, with TRBD1 perhaps the D gene, on 6 matching bases. The material sequenced was naive CD8+ T cells from PBMCs. According to the study, the label for this sample's cell subset or site signals: CD45RA+CCR7+. The source is a man younger than 35 in good health. Some clones in this sample may be carry-over from other donors' samples. The CDR3 loop reads CASSQARGSYGYTF. The nucleotides read TGCGCCAGCAGCCAAGCCAGGGGTAGCTATGGCTACACCTTC.